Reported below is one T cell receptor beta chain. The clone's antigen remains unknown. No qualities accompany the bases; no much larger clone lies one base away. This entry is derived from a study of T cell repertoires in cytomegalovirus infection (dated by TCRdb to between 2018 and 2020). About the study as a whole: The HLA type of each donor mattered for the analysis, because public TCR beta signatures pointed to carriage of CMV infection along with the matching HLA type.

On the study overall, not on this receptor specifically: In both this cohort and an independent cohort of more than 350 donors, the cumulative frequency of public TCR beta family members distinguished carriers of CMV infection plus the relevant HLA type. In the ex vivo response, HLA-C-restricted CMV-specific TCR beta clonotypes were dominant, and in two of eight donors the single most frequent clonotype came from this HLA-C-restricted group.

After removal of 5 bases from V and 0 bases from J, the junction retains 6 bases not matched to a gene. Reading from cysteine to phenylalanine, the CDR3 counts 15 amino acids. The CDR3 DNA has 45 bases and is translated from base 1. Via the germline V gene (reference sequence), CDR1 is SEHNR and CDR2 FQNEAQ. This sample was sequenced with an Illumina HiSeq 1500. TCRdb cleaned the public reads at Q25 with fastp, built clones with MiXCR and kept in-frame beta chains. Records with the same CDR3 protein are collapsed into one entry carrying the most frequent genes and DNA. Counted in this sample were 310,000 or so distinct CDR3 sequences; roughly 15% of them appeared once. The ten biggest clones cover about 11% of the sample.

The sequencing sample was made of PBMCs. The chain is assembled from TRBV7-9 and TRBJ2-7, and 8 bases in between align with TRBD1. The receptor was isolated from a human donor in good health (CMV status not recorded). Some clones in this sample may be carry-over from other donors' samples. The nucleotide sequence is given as TGTGCCAGCAGCCCCCGGGGACAGGCCTCCTACGAGCAGTACTTC. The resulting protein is CASSPRGQASYEQYF.